Below are 20 T cell receptor beta chains sequenced from a single sample in a study of patients and donors after allogeneic stem cell transplantation. Via MiXCR, TCRdb re-called the RT-PCR reads, giving one row per CDR3 protein. Of roughly 960,000 distinct CDR3 sequences detected, 15% to 20% appear once; the ten largest clones hold 5% to 6.5%. Input material: blood, either unsorted or a sorted T cell fraction (not recorded which). Source of these receptors: a human donor who was either an allogeneic HSCT recipient or a stem cell or donor lymphocyte infusion donor (not recorded which). It is not recorded whose cells these are; they may come from a transplant donor.

J is TRBJ2-7 and V is TRBV10-3; possibly TRBD2 for D (5 bases). Germline V gene lookup returns CDR1 ENHRY and CDR2 SYGVKD. The V and J ends lost 0 bases and 5 bases respectively, with 8 bases between them. The CDR3 length is 13 residues. The CDR3 spells CAISESEGNEQYF. The CDR3 nucleotides read TGTGCCATCAGTGAGTCTGAGGGAAACGAGCAGTACTTC.

This clonotype occurred a few times. The chain carries TRBV6-2 or TRBV6-3 and TRBJ1-2; no firm D call. The CDR3 is 15 amino acids. From germline, CDR1 is MNHEY and CDR2 SVGEGT. Trimming took off 4 bases at V and 7 bases at J, with 19 bases between the two ends. CDR3 region: CASSSVGRDIGGYTF. The CDR3 region has the DNA TGTGCCAGCAGTTCCGTAGGAAGGGATATAGGTGGCTACACCTTC.

The chain employs TRBV3-1 and TRBJ2-1; D unresolved. The germline gives CDR1 LGHDT, CDR2 YNNKEL (reference sequence). This CDR3 is 13 amino acids long. Trimming took off 0 bases at V and 10 bases at J, with 10 bases between the two ends. The CDR3 region is CASSQDRSREQFF. The CDR3 coding sequence is TGTGCCAGCAGCCAAGATAGGTCGAGGGAGCAGTTCTTC.

In this sample, this clonotype turned up a few times. The junction departs from germline at one end; a sequencing error may be responsible. The CDR3 nucleotides read TGCAGTGTTAGAGGGACAGGGGGCTCTCGCAATCAGCCCCAGCATTTT. Its protein product is CSVRGTGGSRNQPQHF. The chain links TRBV20-1 to TRBJ1-5, with TRBD1 matching 12 bases. This CDR3 has 16 amino acids. Per the germline V gene, CDR1 is DFQATT and CDR2 is SNEGSKA (reference sequence).

The chain uses TRBV7-2 and TRBJ2-7; 8 nucleotides match TRBD2. The CDR3 contains 14 residues. Germline assignment: CDR1 SGHTA and CDR2 FQGNSA. The V gene end was trimmed by 1 base and the J gene end by 3 bases; junction bases not matched to a gene: 2. The CDR3 DNA reads TGTGCCAGCAGCTTAGACGGGGGGGACTACGAGCAGTACTTC. It yields the protein CASSLDGGDYEQYF.

This clonotype showed up many times. This chain connects TRBV12-3 or TRBV12-4 to TRBJ1-1; D is undetermined. V dropped 5 bases and J dropped 0 bases, with 10 bases sitting between them. The CDR3 has 14 residues. CDR3 in DNA: TGTGCCAGCAGTGAACAGATTCTGAACACTGAAGCTTTCTTT. Translating gives CASSEQILNTEAFF.

This clonotype came up many times. V usage is TRBV20-1 and J usage is TRBJ2-7, with 14 bases identical to TRBD2. Germline V gene data show CDR1 as DFQATT and CDR2 as SNEGSKA (reference sequence). CDR3 length equals 14 residues. V lost 6 bases to trimming and J lost 7 bases; unmatched junction nucleotides: 8. This CDR3 is CSAPAGLAGVEQYF. CDR3 coding DNA: TGCAGTGCGCCGGCGGGACTAGCGGGAGTAGAGCAGTACTTC.

The sample holds a few counts of this clonotype. The chain joins TRBV29-1 to TRBJ2-7, with no clear D. Trimming stripped 6 bases from V and 4 bases from J, with 10 bases between. Germline V gives CDR1 SQVTM, CDR2 ANQGSEA. This CDR3 is built from 11 residues. The DNA for the CDR3 is TGCAGCGTCGACACTGAATACGAGCAGTACTTC. Protein: CSVDTEYEQYF.

There are many counts of this clonotype. The V and J genes are TRBV12-3 or TRBV12-4 and TRBJ1-5, with TRBD1 as a possible D gene (6 bases). The CDR3 loop spans 15 amino acids. V dropped 3 bases and J dropped 3 bases, with 12 bases sitting between them. CDR3 in amino acids: CASSFASGVNQPQHF. The CDR3 DNA reads as TGTGCCAGCAGTTTCGCATCAGGGGTCAATCAGCCCCAGCATTTT.

The rearrangement joins TRBV7-2 to TRBJ1-5; the D gene is possibly TRBD1 (5 bases). Per germline, CDR1 SGHTA and CDR2 FQGNSA. V dropped 1 base and J dropped 5 bases, with 12 bases sitting between them. CDR3 size: 15 residues. CDR3 loop: CASSLEGTDYQPQHF. The CDR3 DNA follows: TGTGCCAGCAGCTTAGAAGGGACCGATTATCAGCCCCAGCATTTT.

This chain joins TRBV12-3 or TRBV12-4 and TRBJ2-3, with 15 bases aligning to TRBD2. The CDR3 runs 18 residues. V was clipped by 8 bases and J by 0 bases; unmatched bases: 9. CDR3 sequence: CASRRGLAGGASTDTQYF. The CDR3 DNA follows: TGTGCCAGCCGACGGGGACTAGCGGGGGGTGCTAGCACAGATACGCAGTATTTT.

This chain connects TRBV20-1 to TRBJ1-2; no clear D. CDR1 DFQATT and CDR2 SNEGSKA come from the germline V gene (reference sequence). V dropped 3 bases and J dropped 1 base, with 6 bases sitting between them. The CDR3 is made up of 12 amino acids. Written as DNA, the CDR3 is TGCAGTGCTAGCGCACTTAACTATGGCTACACCTTC. It translates to CSASALNYGYTF.

The sample holds a few counts of this clonotype. The chain joins TRBV3-1 to TRBJ2-1; 10 nucleotides match TRBD2. The germline V gene encodes CDR1 LGHDT and CDR2 YNNKEL (reference sequence). Trimming at V came to 1 base and at J to 8 bases, leaving 8 bases not matched to a gene. This CDR3 region has 16 residues. The CDR3 here is CASSQVTLAGTDEQFF. As DNA, the CDR3 is TGTGCCAGCAGCCAAGTTACACTAGCGGGAACCGATGAGCAGTTCTTC.

In this sample, this clonotype turned up a few times. The rearrangement uses TRBV6-5 and TRBJ2-5; D remains unclear. Between the trimmed V and J ends, which lost 7 bases and 1 base, there was a span of 7 bases. CDR3 length: 12 amino acids. CDR1 is MNHEY and CDR2 is SVGAGI in the germline V gene. The CDR3 loop reads CASKGRQETQYF. In DNA form, the CDR3 reads TGTGCCAGCAAAGGGCGCCAAGAGACCCAGTACTTC.

The chain couples TRBV12-3 or TRBV12-4 to TRBJ2-3; D uncertain. V lost 3 bases and J 2 bases, leaving 3 bases between the germline ends. The CDR3 has 12 residues. CDR3 nucleotide sequence: TGTGCCAGCAGTTTTATCACAGATACGCAGTATTTT. Protein sequence: CASSFITDTQYF.

This clonotype was observed a few times. The CDR3 sequence: CSAAGTGGNQPQHF. DNA of the CDR3: TGCAGTGCTGCCGGGACAGGGGGCAATCAGCCCCAGCATTTT. This sequence joins TRBV20-1 and TRBJ1-5, with TRBD1 identical over 10 bases. After removal of 5 bases from V and 2 bases from J, the junction contained 3 bases not matched to a gene. There are 14 residues in the CDR3. CDR1 and CDR2 (germline): DFQATT, SNEGSKA (reference sequence).

This chain links TRBV6-2 or TRBV6-3 with TRBJ1-1, with no clear D. The germline V and J ends were trimmed by 6 bases and 1 base, with 15 bases remaining between them. Per germline, CDR1 MNHEY and CDR2 SVGEGT. CDR3 size: 15 residues. CDR3 in DNA: TGTGCCAGCAGCCCCGCTGGTTGGGGGAACACTGAAGCTTTCTTT. This sequence encodes CASSPAGWGNTEAFF.

This sequence joins TRBV29-1 and TRBJ2-7; D possibly matches TRBD1 or TRBD2 (5 bases each). V was pared by 1 base and J by 2 bases, with 12 bases between. Per the germline V gene, CDR1 is SQVTM and CDR2 is ANQGSEA. The CDR3 is 14 amino acids. In nucleotides, the CDR3 is TGCAGCGTTGAAGGGGAGAGAGGGGCCTACGAGCAGTACTTC. This sequence encodes CSVEGERGAYEQYF.

The gene calls are TRBV29-1 and TRBJ2-7, with D perhaps being TRBD1 or TRBD2 (6 bases each). The CDR3 runs 13 residues. The V end lost 4 bases, the J end lost 6 bases, and 16 bases lay between the germline ends. CDR1 and CDR2 (germline): SQVTM, ANQGSEA. The CDR3, as DNA: TGCAGCGTTGGCTGGGGGGCAGGTGGCGAGCAGTACTTC. This encodes CSVGWGAGGEQYF.

The gene calls are TRBV7-2 and TRBJ2-2; TRBD2 agrees at 7 bases. This CDR3 contains 13 residues. Germline V gene sequence: CDR1 SGHTA, CDR2 FQGNSA. The J segment lost 7 bases and the V segment lost 3 bases, leaving 2 bases of the junction unmatched. The CDR3 region is CASSFSGDGELFF. CDR3 bases: TGTGCCAGCAGCTTCAGCGGGGACGGGGAGCTGTTTTTT.